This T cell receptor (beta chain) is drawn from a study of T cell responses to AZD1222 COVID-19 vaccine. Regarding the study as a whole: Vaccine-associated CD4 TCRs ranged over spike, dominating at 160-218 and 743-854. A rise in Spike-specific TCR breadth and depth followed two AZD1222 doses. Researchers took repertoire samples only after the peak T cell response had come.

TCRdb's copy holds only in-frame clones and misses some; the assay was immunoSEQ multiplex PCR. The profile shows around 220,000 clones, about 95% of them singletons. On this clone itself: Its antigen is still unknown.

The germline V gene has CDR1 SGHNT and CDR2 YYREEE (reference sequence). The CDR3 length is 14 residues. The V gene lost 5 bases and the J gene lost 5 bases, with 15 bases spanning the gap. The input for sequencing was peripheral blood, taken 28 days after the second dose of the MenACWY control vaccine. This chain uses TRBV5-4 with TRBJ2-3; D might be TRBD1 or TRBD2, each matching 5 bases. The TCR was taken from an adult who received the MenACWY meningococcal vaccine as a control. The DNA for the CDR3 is TGTGCCAGCAGTTATCGGGACGGACGAGATACGCAGTATTTT. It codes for CASSYRDGRDTQYF.